These T cell receptor beta chains were read from a single sample in a study of T cells after yellow fever vaccination. TCRdb re-called the 5' RACE reads through MiXCR, storing one row per CDR3 protein. The table has roughly 320,000 distinct CDR3 sequences, around 11% seen once. This material consisted of CD4+ T cells sorted from PBMCs, taken 45 days after the yellow fever booster vaccination. Every receptor here comes from a man younger than 35 who received the YFV17D yellow fever vaccine. CDR3s include the opening cysteine and the closing phenylalanine or tryptophan. Fields, in order: V gene, CDR3 length, J gene, CDR3 protein.

TRBV14	15	TRBJ1-6	CASSPRAHYNSPLHF
TRBV9	13	TRBJ1-1	CASSQGMNTEAFF
TRBV6-2/TRBV6-3	16	TRBJ2-7	CASSDTGTSGSYEQYF
TRBV3-1	11	TRBJ2-4	CASSQLNIQYF
TRBV7-2	14	TRBJ1-1	CASSFGWIRPEAFF
TRBV7-3	14	TRBJ2-2	CASSAPGNTGELFF
TRBV5-1	16	TRBJ2-5	CASSLGGTDLLETQYF
TRBV6-6	12	TRBJ2-3	CASSLRADTQYF
TRBV12-3/TRBV12-4	15	TRBJ1-6	CASREDRELWSPLHF
TRBV27	19	TRBJ1-3	CASALGPGQGPYSGNTIYF
TRBV5-1	17	TRBJ2-5	CASSLSPIGRGYETQYF
TRBV3-1	13	TRBJ1-2	CASSQVRTAGYTF
TRBV20-1	12	TRBJ1-2	CSVDSLNYGYTF
TRBV4-2	15	TRBJ2-2	CASSRQGSNTGELFF
TRBV2	12	TRBJ1-1	CASGGSGAEAFF
TRBV12-3/TRBV12-4	13	TRBJ1-6	CASSLVRESPLHF
TRBV5-1	15	TRBJ1-6	CASSLAGQVLSPLHF
TRBV10-3	12	TRBJ2-7	CAISDSGSEQYF
TRBV20-1	16	TRBJ2-3	CSAREAPSEFTDTQYF
TRBV2	13	TRBJ1-5	CASMTTGTSTQHF
TRBV12-3/TRBV12-4	15	TRBJ1-1	CASSYNSGSNVLAFF
TRBV18	16	TRBJ2-7	CASSQGISGGTYEQYF
TRBV15	17	TRBJ2-1	CATSRKSQTSGANEQSF
TRBV12-3/TRBV12-4	15	TRBJ2-7	CASSLGTVRTYEQYF
TRBV15	16	TRBJ2-4	CATSGAHSSAKNIQYF
TRBV7-2	17	TRBJ2-3	CASSPRLAGLSTDTQYF
TRBV4-1	15	TRBJ2-5	CASSPGREEQETQYF
TRBV7-2	14	TRBJ1-3	CASSLGFTGNTIYF
TRBV5-1	15	TRBJ2-7	CASSLRPSGAYEQYF
TRBV7-6	14	TRBJ2-5	CASSFNLEGETQYF
TRBV10-3	13	TRBJ2-7	CAISFTHSYEQYF
TRBV5-5	13	TRBJ2-5	CASSFVAGETQYF